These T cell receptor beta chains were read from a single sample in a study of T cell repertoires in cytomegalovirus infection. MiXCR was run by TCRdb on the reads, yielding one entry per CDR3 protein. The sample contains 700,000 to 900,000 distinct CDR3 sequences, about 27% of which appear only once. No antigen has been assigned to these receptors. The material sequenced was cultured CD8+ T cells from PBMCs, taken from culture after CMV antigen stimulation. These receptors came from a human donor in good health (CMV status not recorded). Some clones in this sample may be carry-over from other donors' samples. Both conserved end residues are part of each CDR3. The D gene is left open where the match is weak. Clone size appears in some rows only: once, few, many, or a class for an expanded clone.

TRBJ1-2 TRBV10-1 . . CASSSTVYEGYTF TGCGCCAGCAGTTCGACGGTCTATGAGGGCTACACCTTC
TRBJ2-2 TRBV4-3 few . CASSQGGSTGELFF TGCGCCAGCAGCCAAGGGGGATCCACCGGGGAGCTGTTTTTT
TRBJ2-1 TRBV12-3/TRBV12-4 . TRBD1 CASSLVGGATINEQFF TGTGCCAGCAGTTTGGTAGGGGGCGCAACTATCAATGAGCAGTTCTTC
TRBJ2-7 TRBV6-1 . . CASSEAVDEQYF TGTGCCAGCAGTGAAGCTGTGGACGAGCAGTACTTC
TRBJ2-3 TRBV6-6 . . CATVTPNTDTQYF TGTGCCACCGTTACTCCCAACACAGATACGCAGTATTTT
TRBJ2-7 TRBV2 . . CASSEGGRYELYF TGTGCCAGCAGTGAAGGTGGTAGATACGAGCTGTACTTC
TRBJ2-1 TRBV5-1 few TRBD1 CASSLAYLITGTGDNEQFF TGCGCCAGCAGCTTGGCCTATCTAATTACCGGGACAGGGGACAATGAGCAGTTCTTC
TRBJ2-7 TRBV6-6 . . CASSHDSLEAYEQYF TGTGCCAGCAGTCACGACAGCTTAGAAGCCTACGAGCAGTACTTC
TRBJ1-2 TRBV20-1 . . CSARDPTGLYGYTF TGCAGTGCTAGAGATCCAACAGGGTTATATGGCTACACCTTC
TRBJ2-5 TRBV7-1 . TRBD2 CASSPSGGPDQETQYF TGTGCCAGCAGCCCTAGCGGGGGGCCTGACCAAGAGACCCAGTACTTC
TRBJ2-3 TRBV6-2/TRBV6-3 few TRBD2 CASSVAGLTDTQYF TGTGCCAGCAGCGTAGCGGGTCTCACAGATACGCAGTATTTT
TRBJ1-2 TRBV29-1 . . CSVGIDAYGYTF TGCAGCGTGGGCATAGACGCCTATGGCTACACCTTC
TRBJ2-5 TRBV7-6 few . CASNIGGALGETQYF TGTGCCAGCAACATAGGGGGGGCGCTTGGAGAGACCCAGTACTTC
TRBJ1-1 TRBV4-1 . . CASSQRRAGEAFF TGCGCCAGCAGCCAAAGGAGGGCCGGGGAAGCTTTCTTT
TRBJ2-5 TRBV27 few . CASSTSQETQYF TGTGCCAGCAGTACCTCCCAAGAGACCCAGTACTTC
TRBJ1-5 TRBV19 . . CASSAKVNQPQHF TGTGCCAGTAGCGCAAAGGTGAATCAGCCCCAGCATTTT
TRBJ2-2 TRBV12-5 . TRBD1 CASGESGQGTGELFF TGTGCTAGTGGGGAGTCGGGACAGGGTACCGGGGAGCTGTTTTTT
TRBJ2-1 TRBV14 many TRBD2 CASSHPGGGYYNEQFF TGTGCCAGCAGCCACCCCGGCGGGGGGTACTACAATGAGCAGTTCTTC
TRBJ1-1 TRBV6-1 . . CASSVGSLEAFF TGTGCCAGCAGTGTGGGGAGTCTGGAAGCTTTCTTT
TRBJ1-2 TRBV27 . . CASGPGIGYGYTF TGTGCCAGCGGTCCAGGGATAGGCTATGGCTACACCTTC
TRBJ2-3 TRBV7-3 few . CASSQRTGEDTQYF TGTGCCAGCAGCCAGAGGACGGGCGAAGATACGCAGTATTTT
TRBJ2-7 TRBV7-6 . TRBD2 CASRPLPTSGEGEQYF TGTGCCAGCAGACCCCTCCCGACTAGCGGGGAGGGCGAGCAGTACTTC
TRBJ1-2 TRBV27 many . CASATRGINYGYTF TGTGCCAGCGCGACGAGGGGCATAAACTATGGCTACACCTTC
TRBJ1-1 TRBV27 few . CASRTWQGLNTEAFF TGTGCCAGCAGGACTTGGCAGGGGTTGAACACTGAAGCTTTCTTT
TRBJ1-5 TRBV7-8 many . CASSLGARPFYSNQPQHF TGTGCCAGCAGCTTAGGGGCCCGACCCTTCTATAGCAATCAGCCCCAGCATTTT
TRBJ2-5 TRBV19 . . CASGTFLDPNRETQYF TGTGCCAGCGGAACCTTCCTGGACCCCAACCGGGAGACCCAGTACTTC
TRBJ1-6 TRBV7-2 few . CASSYLPPGQNSPLHF TGTGCCAGCAGCTACTTACCTCCGGGACAAAATTCACCCCTCCACTTT
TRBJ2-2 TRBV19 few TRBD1 CASSGVQGANPGELFF TGTGCCAGTAGTGGGGTACAGGGGGCTAATCCCGGGGAGCTGTTTTTT
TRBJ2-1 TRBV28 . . CASDGPPREQFF TGTGCCAGCGACGGGCCTCCCCGGGAGCAGTTCTTC
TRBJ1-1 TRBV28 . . CASRPAWGEGGGNTEAFF TGTGCCAGTCGTCCGGCGTGGGGGGAGGGGGGGGGGAACACTGAAGCTTTCTTT
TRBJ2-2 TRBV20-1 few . CSAREPNTGELFF TGCAGTGCTAGAGAACCCAACACCGGGGAGCTGTTTTTT
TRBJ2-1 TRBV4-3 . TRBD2 CASSPGLAGVEVGDNEQFF TGCGCCAGCAGCCCGGGACTAGCGGGGGTGGAGGTTGGGGACAATGAGCAGTTCTTC
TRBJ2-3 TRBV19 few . CASSWGLDTQYF TGTGCCAGTAGTTGGGGGCTGGATACGCAGTATTTT
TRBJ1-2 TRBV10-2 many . CASVGGDDYGYTF TGCGCCAGCGTGGGCGGGGATGACTATGGCTACACCTTC
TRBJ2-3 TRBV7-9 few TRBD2 CASSLKSGTSDTDTQYF TGTGCCAGCAGCTTAAAAAGCGGGACTAGCGACACAGATACGCAGTATTTT
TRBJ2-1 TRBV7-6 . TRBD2 CASSLGGGNRENEQFF TGTGCCAGCAGCTTAGGCGGGGGGAATAGAGAGAATGAGCAGTTCTTC
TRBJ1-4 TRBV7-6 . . CATQVFSGAEDEKLFF TGTGCCACCCAGGTCTTTTCGGGCGCAGAGGATGAAAAACTGTTTTTT
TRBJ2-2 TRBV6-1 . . CASSEGTQLDTGELFF TGTGCCAGCAGTGAGGGTACTCAGTTGGACACCGGGGAGCTGTTTTTT
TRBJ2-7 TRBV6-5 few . CAIGAGWNEQYF TGTGCCATCGGGGCAGGGTGGAACGAGCAGTACTTC
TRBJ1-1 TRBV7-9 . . CASSPPRYEAFF TGTGCCAGCAGCCCCCCCAGGTACGAAGCTTTCTTT